The 8 T cell receptor beta chains below were found in one sample sequenced in a study of shared clonotypes between healthy human individuals. Libraries were prepared by immunoSEQ multiplex PCR; TCRdb keeps only in-frame clonotypes and omits some of them. The sample has about 1 million clones, about 80% seen once. Sequencing used memory CD4+ T cells sorted from blood. Subset of the sample: CD45RA-negative fraction. The receptors derive from a man between 18 and 29 years old in good health.

This clone was picked up one time. This chain joins TRBV10-3 and TRBJ2-2; 10 bases agree with TRBD1. The ends lost 9 bases at V and 3 bases at J; junction bases unmatched: 16. Per the germline V gene, CDR1 is ENHRY and CDR2 is SYGVKD. This CDR3 has 18 residues. CDR3 protein: CAIRKGQGPQGDTGELFF. The CDR3 bases are TGTGCCATAAGGAAGGGACAGGGGCCTCAGGGGGACACCGGGGAGCTGTTTTTT.

V is TRBV5-1 and J is TRBJ2-5; 14 positions agree with TRBD2. Germline-derived CDR1 and CDR2 are SGHRS and YFSETQ. The junction had 7 bases not matched to a gene; V was cut back by 4 bases and J by 5 bases. CDR3 size: 16 residues. CDR3: CASSLGLAGEWETQYF. CDR3 DNA sequence: TGCGCCAGCAGCCTGGGACTAGCGGGAGAGTGGGAGACCCAGTACTTC.

The chain combines TRBV9 with TRBJ1-5, with TRBD1 as a possible D gene (5 bases). The CDR3 runs 15 residues. Germline-derived CDR1 and CDR2 are SGDLS and YYNGEE. V was pared by 1 base and J by 3 bases, with 11 bases between. The CDR3 sequence is CASSVTGGDNQPQHF. The CDR3, as DNA: TGTGCCAGCAGCGTAACCGGGGGGGACAATCAGCCCCAGCATTTT.

In this sample, this clone turned up a few times. The chain couples TRBV10-1 to TRBJ1-1; D is ambiguous. Looked up from germline, CDR1 is WNHNN and CDR2 is SYGVQD (reference sequence). The CDR3 runs 13 residues. V shed 4 bases and J shed 0 bases, with 6 bases lying between them. CDR3 amino acids: CASSVTMNTEAFF. CDR3 bases: TGCGCCAGCAGTGTTACCATGAACACTGAAGCTTTCTTT.

The chain recombines TRBV7-2 with TRBJ2-1; unclear D gene. Germline V gene data show CDR1 as SGHTA and CDR2 as FQGNSA. This CDR3 contains 15 residues. Deletions cut 0 bases from V and 8 bases from J, with 14 bases between. The CDR3 coding sequence is TGTGCCAGCAGCTTAGCCGGCGTTAGCTCGGATGAGCAGTTCTTC. Its translation: CASSLAGVSSDEQFF.

This clone is a singleton in its sample. This chain connects TRBV5-1 to TRBJ2-1; 10 nucleotides line up with TRBD2. The trim removed 0 bases at V and 8 bases at J, leaving 5 bases unmatched. Germline V gives CDR1 SGHRS, CDR2 YFSETQ. The CDR3 is 15 amino acids. The CDR3 nucleotides are TGCGCCAGCAGCTTGGGGACTAGCGGTATCGATGAGCAGTTCTTC. Translation: CASSLGTSGIDEQFF.

The CDR3 nucleotides are TGTGCCAGCTGGATAGGGACCGGGGGCGGGTACACCGGGGAGCTGTTTTTT. Translation gives CASWIGTGGGYTGELFF. The chain is built from TRBV6-8 and TRBJ2-2, with D possibly called TRBD1 or TRBD2 (6 bases each). The CDR3 totals 17 residues. Trimming took off 8 bases at V and 3 bases at J, with 22 bases between the two ends. Germline V gives CDR1 MNHGY, CDR2 SAAAGT.

The chain combines TRBV5-4 with TRBJ2-2; 7 positions match TRBD1. Germline assignment: CDR1 SGHNT and CDR2 YYREEE (reference sequence). The CDR3 is made up of 15 amino acids. Germline trimming cut 2 bases from V and 6 bases from J; bases unmatched to any gene: 7. The CDR3 sequence: CASSLGTARPGELFF. Written as DNA, the CDR3 is TGTGCCAGCAGCTTAGGGACAGCCCGACCCGGGGAGCTGTTTTTT.